The 14 T cell receptor beta chains presented below share a single source sample, sequenced in a study of blood T cell repertoires in COVID-19. Sequenced by immunoSEQ multiplex PCR; TCRdb stores in-frame clones only, minus some. Altogether fewer than 250,000 clones are present, just under 85% being singletons, with the ten largest covering 5% to 8%. The specimen sequenced was peripheral blood. Receptors originate from a woman in her sixties or seventies with active or convalescent COVID-19.

For the CDR3, the DNA is TGTGCCAGCAGCTTAGGACTAGGGGGCACAGATACGCAGTATTTT. Protein product: CASSLGLGGTDTQYF. V usage is TRBV7-3 and J usage is TRBJ2-3, with 7 nucleotides matching TRBD2. Germline values: CDR1 SGHTA, CDR2 FQGTGA. Trimming removed 2 bases from V and 1 base from J; junction bases left unmatched: 3. CDR3 length equals 15 residues.

V is TRBV10-1 and J is TRBJ2-7; 10 nucleotides match TRBD1. V was pared by 0 bases and J by 6 bases, with 2 bases of the junction left unmatched. Germline CDR1 and CDR2: WNHNN and SYGVQD (reference sequence). CDR3 size: 14 residues. The CDR3 region has the DNA TGCGCCAGCAGTGAGTCTGGGACAGGGGCCGAGCAGTACTTC. It translates to CASSESGTGAEQYF.

The chain is built from TRBV15 and TRBJ2-5; 7 positions agree with TRBD2. Germline V lookup: CDR1 LNHNV, CDR2 YYDKDF (reference sequence). Losses at the gene ends were 5 bases for V and 7 bases for J; bases not matched to a gene: 7. This CDR3 has 13 amino acids. As DNA, the CDR3 is TGTGCCACCAGCGGGGAGGGTTTGGGGACCCAGTACTTC. Amino acids: CATSGEGLGTQYF.

This clone has a single count. The CDR3 bases are TGCGCCAGCAGTGAGGGGCGGGGCAAGGACACAGATACGCAGTATTTT. Residues: CASSEGRGKDTDTQYF. This chain joins TRBV10-2 and TRBJ2-3; D is possibly TRBD2 (6 bases). Germline loops: CDR1 WSHSY, CDR2 SAAADI. The CDR3 spans 16 residues. V was cut by 2 bases and J by 2 bases, with 14 bases left in between.

V and J are TRBV5-1 and TRBJ2-6; TRBD1 agrees at 8 bases. This CDR3 has 19 amino acids. The germline V gene encodes CDR1 SGHRS and CDR2 YFSETQ. V lost 0 bases to trimming and J lost 0 bases; unmatched junction nucleotides: 8. In DNA form, the CDR3 reads TGCGCCAGCAGCTTGGCGGCCGGGACAGGCATCTCTGGGGCCAACGTCCTGACTTTC. Translation gives CASSLAAGTGISGANVLTF.

V gene TRBV29-1 combines with J gene TRBJ2-7; TRBD1 matches 7 bases. Germline values: CDR1 SQVTM, CDR2 ANQGSEA. The CDR3 is 11 residues long. The J segment lost 6 bases and the V segment lost 6 bases, leaving 5 bases of the junction unmatched. The CDR3 sequence is CSVGTVTEQYF. In DNA, the CDR3 is TGCAGCGTCGGGACAGTCACCGAGCAGTACTTC.

The V call is TRBV28, the J call TRBJ2-5, with 12 bases lining up with TRBD2. The CDR3 extends over 16 amino acids. Germline-derived CDR1 and CDR2 are MDHEN and SYDVKM. V shed 5 bases and J 8 bases; nucleotides not matched to a gene: 12. This chain's CDR3 is CASSLGTSGSADTQYF. The CDR3 DNA reads TGTGCCAGCAGTCTAGGGACTAGCGGGTCCGCTGACACCCAGTACTTC.

This chain joins TRBV13 and TRBJ2-7, with D possibly being TRBD1 (5 bases). CDR1 is PRHDT and CDR2 is FYEKMQ in the germline V gene (reference sequence). The CDR3 runs to 15 residues. V was pared by 1 base and J by 1 base, with 11 bases between. CDR3 in amino acids: CASSLDQGGSYEQYV. DNA of the CDR3: TGTGCCAGCAGCTTAGATCAGGGCGGATCCTACGAGCAGTACGTC.

The CDR3 spells CASSSASGGPYEQYV. CDR3 nucleotides: TGTGCCAGCAGCTCAGCTAGCGGGGGGCCCTACGAGCAGTACGTC. The V gene is TRBV7-2, the J gene TRBJ2-7; 11 bases fit TRBD2. Per the germline V gene, CDR1 is SGHTA and CDR2 is FQGNSA. Losses at the gene ends were 4 bases for V and 2 bases for J; bases not matched to a gene: 4. This CDR3 contains 15 residues.

The gene calls are TRBV12-3 or TRBV12-4 and TRBJ1-3; perhaps TRBD1 as D (6 bases). The CDR3 consists of 13 residues. The germline V and J ends were trimmed by 7 bases and 7 bases, with 14 bases remaining between them. CDR3 loop: CASTYYRANTIYF. Written as DNA, the CDR3 is TGTGCCAGCACCTACTACAGGGCGAACACCATATATTTT.

The chain couples TRBV24-1 to TRBJ2-3; D gene unclear. CDR1 and CDR2 from the germline V gene are KGHDR and SFDVKD. CDR3 length equals 13 residues. Trimming pared 7 bases from V and 2 bases from J, leaving 9 bases between. CDR3 nucleotide sequence: TGTGCCACCAGAGAAGACAACACAGATACGCAGTATTTT. Its protein is CATREDNTDTQYF.

In its sample, this clone was seen once. The chain recombines TRBV3-1 (or the pseudogene TRBV3-2) with TRBJ2-1; 7 positions agree with TRBD1. J was trimmed by 7 bases and V by 3 bases; bases with no gene match: 6. The germline gives CDR1 LGHDT, CDR2 YNNKEL (reference sequence). The CDR3 covers 14 residues. For the CDR3, the DNA is TGTGCCAGCAGCCACGGAGACAGGGAAAATGAGCAGTTCTTC. It yields the protein CASSHGDRENEQFF.

The sample holds a few counts of this clone. The J gene is TRBJ1-5, the V gene TRBV19; D uncertain. This CDR3 spans 14 amino acids. Trimming removed 7 bases from V and 4 bases from J, with 14 bases in between. The V gene's germline CDR1 is LNHDA and CDR2 SQIVND (reference sequence). The CDR3 nucleotides read TGTGCCAGTACCCAATGGCAGACTAATCAGCCCCAGCATTTT. Protein: CASTQWQTNQPQHF.

The chain uses TRBV27 and TRBJ2-3; TRBD1 matches at 8 bases. The V and J ends lost 6 bases and 2 bases, in that order; junction bases with no gene match: 4. The CDR3 consists of 14 residues. Germline CDR1 is MNHEY and CDR2 is SMNVEV (reference sequence). This CDR3 reads CASSLDRATDTQYF. Here the CDR3 DNA reads TGTGCCAGCAGCTTGGACAGGGCCACAGATACGCAGTATTTT.